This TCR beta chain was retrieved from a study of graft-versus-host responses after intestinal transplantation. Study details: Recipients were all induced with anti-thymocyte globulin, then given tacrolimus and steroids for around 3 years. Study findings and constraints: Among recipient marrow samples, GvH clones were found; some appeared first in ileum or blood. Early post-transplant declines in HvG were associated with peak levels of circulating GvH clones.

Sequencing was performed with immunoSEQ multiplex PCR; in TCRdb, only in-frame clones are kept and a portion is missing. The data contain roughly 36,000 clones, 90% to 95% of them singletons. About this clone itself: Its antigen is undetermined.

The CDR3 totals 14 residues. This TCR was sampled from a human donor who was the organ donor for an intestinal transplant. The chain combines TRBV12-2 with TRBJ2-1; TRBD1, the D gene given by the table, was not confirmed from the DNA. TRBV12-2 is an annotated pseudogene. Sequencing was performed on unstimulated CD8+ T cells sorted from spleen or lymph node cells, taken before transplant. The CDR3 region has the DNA TGTGCAAGTCGCCTCATCGACAGGGACAATGAGCAGTTCTTC. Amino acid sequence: CASRLIDRDNEQFF.